These 7 T cell receptor beta chains came from one sample sequenced in a study of T-cell memory formation after mild COVID-19. TCRdb reprocessed the 5' RACE reads with MiXCR, giving one entry per CDR3 protein. Of about 410,000 distinct CDR3 sequences detected, over 15% appear once; the ten largest clones hold 20% to 25%. The sequenced sample consisted of PBMCs or a T cell subset sorted from them (not recorded which). The origin of the receptors is a man younger than 35 who had mild COVID-19 (a few samples of this study predate the infection). Cell type and time point are not known.

The chain combines TRBV20-1 with TRBJ1-5; a possible D gene is TRBD1 (6 bases). Germline loops: CDR1 DFQATT, CDR2 SNEGSKA (reference sequence). The CDR3 consists of 17 residues. Trimming took 0 bases from V and 0 from J, leaving 15 bases between them. This CDR3 is CSARDKLGGSSNQPQHF. In DNA, the CDR3 is TGCAGTGCTAGAGATAAATTAGGGGGGAGTAGCAATCAGCCCCAGCATTTT.

The CDR3 loop is CASSSLGGPADTQYF. The CDR3 DNA reads TGTGCCAGCAGCTCCTTGGGGGGGCCGGCGGATACGCAGTATTTT. This chain links TRBV9 with TRBJ2-3, with a weak D call TRBD2 (7 bases). CDR3 length equals 15 residues. From germline, CDR1 is SGDLS and CDR2 YYNGEE. V lost 4 bases, J lost 6 bases, and 18 bases lay in between.

V gene TRBV27 combines with J gene TRBJ2-7, with 9 bases matching TRBD2. The germline gives CDR1 MNHEY, CDR2 SMNVEV (reference sequence). V was clipped by 4 bases and J by 2 bases; unmatched bases: 3. The CDR3 totals 14 residues. The CDR3 is CASSSSGAAYEQYF. The CDR3 bases are TGTGCCAGCAGTTCTAGCGGGGCCGCCTACGAGCAGTACTTC.

In this sample, this clonotype turned up a few times. The chain joins TRBV20-1 to TRBJ2-7; no reliable D call. V dropped 6 bases and J dropped 10 bases, with 13 bases sitting between them. CDR3 size: 10 residues. Germline values: CDR1 DFQATT, CDR2 SNEGSKA (reference sequence). CDR3 sequence: CSAADVGQYF. The DNA for the CDR3 is TGCAGTGCGGCGGACGTCGGACAGTACTTC.

The J gene is TRBJ2-3, the V gene TRBV5-1; D remains unclear. This CDR3 region has 19 residues. Germline V CDR1 and CDR2: SGHRS, YFSETQ. Trimming shortened V by 3 bases and J by 4 bases, and 27 bases separated the two germline ends. The CDR3 here is CASSSPPELPIISPDTQYF. CDR3 bases: TGCGCCAGCAGCTCCCCCCCGGAACTCCCTATCATCTCCCCAGATACGCAGTATTTT.

The chain is built from TRBV5-1 and TRBJ1-6; D is perhaps TRBD1 (5 bases). This CDR3 spans 15 amino acids. Trimming pared 0 bases from V and 7 bases from J, leaving 11 bases between. CDR1 and CDR2 from the germline V gene are SGHRS and YFSETQ. As DNA, the CDR3 is TGCGCCAGCAGCTTGGGGGGCAGTGAGAATTCACCCCTCCACTTT. This translates into CASSLGGSENSPLHF. The variable domain in full, with the rest retrieved from reference TRBV5-1 and TRBJ1-6, is KAGVTQTPRYLIKTRGQQVTLSCSPISGHRSVSWYQQTPGQGLQFLFEYFSETQRNKGNFPGRFSGRQFSNSRSEMNVSTLELGDSALYLCASSLGGSENSPLHFGNGTRLTVT.

The chain combines TRBV5-1 with TRBJ1-1; the D is unclear. From germline, CDR1 is SGHRS and CDR2 YFSETQ. Trimming removed 5 bases at V and 3 bases at J, with 17 bases between. CDR3 length: 15 amino acids. CDR3 region: CASSFSGLSDTEAFF. The DNA of the CDR3 is TGCGCCAGCAGTTTCAGCGGGCTGAGTGACACTGAAGCTTTCTTT.